This TCR beta chain comes out of a study of glioma-infiltrating T cells after dendritic cell vaccination. Primers: 60 V beta forward and 13 J beta reverse. Some clones are missing from TCRdb's copy, which holds only in-frame ones; the method was immunoSEQ multiplex PCR. The sample contains about 87,000 clones, roughly four fifths of which appear only once. This clone was seen just once. The antigen is undetermined. The CDR3 spans 15 residues. The V end was cut by 5 bases, the J end by 10 bases, with 18 bases between. Germline assignment: CDR1 SGHAT and CDR2 FQDESV (reference sequence). Time point defined: after dendritic cell vaccination, including at tumor progression/relapse. Before vaccination, two weeks after the third vaccination, and at progression, PBMC were collected. Study-level findings and limits: Patients with more pretreatment TILs had longer time to progression and survival. Complete blood and tumor specimen sets were limited to few patients.

This receptor was identified in a human donor with glioblastoma. The chain employs TRBV11-1 and TRBJ1-6; D uncertain. Material: blood, obtained after dendritic cell vaccination. The CDR3 is CASSQGPGGLSPLHF. CDR3 sequence (DNA): TGTGCCAGCAGCCAAGGTCCGGGTGGGTTGTCACCCCTCCACTTT.